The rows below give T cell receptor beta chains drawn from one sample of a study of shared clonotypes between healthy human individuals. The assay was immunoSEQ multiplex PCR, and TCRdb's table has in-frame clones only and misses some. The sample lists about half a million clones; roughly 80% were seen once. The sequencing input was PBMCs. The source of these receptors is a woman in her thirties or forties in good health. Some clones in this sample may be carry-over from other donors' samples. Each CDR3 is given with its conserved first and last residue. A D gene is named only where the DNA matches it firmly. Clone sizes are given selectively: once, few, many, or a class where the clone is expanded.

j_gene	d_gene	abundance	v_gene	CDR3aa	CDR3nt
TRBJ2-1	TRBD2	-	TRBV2	CASSRTRAVVDEQFF	TGTGCCAGCAGCAGGACTAGAGCAGTAGTAGATGAGCAGTTCTTC
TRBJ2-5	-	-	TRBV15	CATSRDVETQYF	TGTGCCACCAGCAGAGATGTCGAGACCCAGTACTTC
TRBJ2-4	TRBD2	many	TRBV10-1	CASSTSGKNHSKNIQYF	TGCGCCAGCAGTACTAGCGGGAAAAACCATTCCAAAAACATTCAGTACTTC
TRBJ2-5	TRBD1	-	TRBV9	CASSAGQGAWETQYF	TGTGCCAGCAGCGCCGGACAGGGGGCTTGGGAGACCCAGTACTTC
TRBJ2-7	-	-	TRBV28	CASSSPPYEQYF	TGTGCCAGCAGTTCCCCTCCCTACGAGCAGTACTTC
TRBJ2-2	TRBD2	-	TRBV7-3	CASSYNRLAGTGELFF	TGTGCCAGCAGCTACAATCGACTAGCTGGGACCGGGGAGCTGTTTTTT
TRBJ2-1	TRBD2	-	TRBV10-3	CAIRGDSGWTDEQFF	TGTGCCATCAGAGGAGATAGCGGGTGGACGGATGAGCAGTTCTTC
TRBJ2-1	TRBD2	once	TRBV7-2	CASSFSGGWYNEQFF	TGTGCCAGCAGCTTTAGCGGGGGATGGTACAATGAGCAGTTCTTC
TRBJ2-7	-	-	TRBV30	CAWSVPPWSHEQYF	TGTGCCTGGAGTGTACCCCCTTGGAGTCACGAGCAGTACTTC
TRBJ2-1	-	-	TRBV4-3	CASSQGEVYNEQFF	TGCGCCAGCAGCCAGGGGGAAGTCTACAATGAGCAGTTCTTC
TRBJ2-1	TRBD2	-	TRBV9	CASSPPVGSGKGSYNEQFF	TGTGCCAGCAGCCCTCCGGTGGGGAGCGGGAAGGGTTCCTACAATGAGCAGTTCTTC
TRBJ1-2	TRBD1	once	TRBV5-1	CASSLGDSTRSANYGYTF	TGCGCCAGCAGCTTGGGGGACAGCACTCGTTCAGCTAACTATGGCTACACCTTC
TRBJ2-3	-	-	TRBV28	CASRRRVVTQYF	TGTGCCAGCAGGAGGAGGGTGGTCACGCAGTATTTT
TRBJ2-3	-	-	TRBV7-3	CASRMGGDTQYF	TGTGCCAGCAGGATGGGGGGAGATACGCAGTATTTT
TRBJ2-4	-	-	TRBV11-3	CASSGWPRYF	TGTGCCAGCAGCGGTTGGCCCCGGTACTTC
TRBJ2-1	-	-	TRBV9	CASSVAPGGGNEQFF	TGTGCCAGCAGCGTCGCCCCCGGAGGCGGGAATGAGCAGTTCTTC
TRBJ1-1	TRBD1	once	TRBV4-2	CASSQDSKRGQGRKGVNTEAFF	TGTGCCAGCAGCCAAGATAGTAAGAGAGGACAGGGTAGAAAAGGAGTGAACACTGAAGCTTTCTTT
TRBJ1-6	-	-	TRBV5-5	CASSLETPDSSPLHF	TGTGCCAGCAGCCTGGAGACGCCCGACAGTTCACCCCTCCACTTT
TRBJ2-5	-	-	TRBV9	CASSDARGKETQYF	TGTGCCAGCAGCGATGCGCGTGGGAAAGAGACCCAGTACTTC
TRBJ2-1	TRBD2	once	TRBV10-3	CAISAYSGASSYNEQFF	TGTGCCATCAGTGCTTATAGCGGGGCTTCCTCCTACAATGAGCAGTTCTTC
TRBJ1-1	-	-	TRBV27	CASRKTPGTTEAFF	TGTGCCAGCAGGAAAACCCCCGGGACAACAGAAGCTTTCTTT
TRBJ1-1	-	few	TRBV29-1	CSVAGTSDTEAFF	TGCAGCGTGGCCGGGACCTCGGACACTGAAGCTTTCTTT
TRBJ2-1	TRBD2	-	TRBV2	CASSGLAPSYNEQFF	TGTGCCAGCAGTGGACTAGCGCCCTCCTACAATGAGCAGTTCTTC
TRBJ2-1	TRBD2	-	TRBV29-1	CSVRGTSRYNEQFF	TGCAGCGTTCGTGGGACTAGCCGTTACAATGAGCAGTTCTTC
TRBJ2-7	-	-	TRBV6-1	CASSHLVYEQYF	TGTGCCAGCAGCCACTTGGTCTACGAGCAGTACTTC
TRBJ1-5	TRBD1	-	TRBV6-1	CASSQRRGQEQPQHF	TGTGCCAGCAGTCAAAGGAGGGGGCAGGAGCAGCCCCAGCATTTT
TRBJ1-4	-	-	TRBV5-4	CASSLAPREKLFF	TGTGCCAGCAGCTTGGCCCCGAGGGAAAAACTGTTTTTT
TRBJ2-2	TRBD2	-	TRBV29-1	CSVEDGSGRGFTGELFF	TGCAGCGTTGAAGATGGTAGCGGGAGGGGGTTCACCGGGGAGCTGTTTTTT
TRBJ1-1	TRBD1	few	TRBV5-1	CASSVRQGNTEAFF	TGCGCCAGCAGCGTCCGACAGGGGAACACTGAAGCTTTCTTT
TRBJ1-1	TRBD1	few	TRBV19	CASSWAQGADTEAFF	TGTGCCAGTAGTTGGGCTCAGGGGGCTGACACTGAAGCTTTCTTT
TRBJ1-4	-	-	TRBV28	CASRPQGANEKLFF	TGTGCCAGCAGACCACAGGGAGCTAATGAAAAACTGTTTTTT
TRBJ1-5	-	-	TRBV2	CATNLQGTQPQHF	TGTGCCACAAACTTGCAGGGTACTCAGCCCCAGCATTTT
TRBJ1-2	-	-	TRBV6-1	CASSRHGSSYGYTF	TGTGCCAGCAGTCGACACGGATCCTCTTATGGCTACACCTTC
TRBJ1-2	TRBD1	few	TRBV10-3	CAIGAGGNGYTF	TGTGCCATCGGGGCAGGGGGGAATGGCTACACCTTC
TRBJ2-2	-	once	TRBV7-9	CASSLVTGPGELFF	TGTGCCAGCAGCTTAGTTACAGGCCCCGGGGAGCTGTTTTTT
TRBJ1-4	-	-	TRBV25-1	CASSPPGHETEKLFF	TGTGCCAGCAGTCCCCCGGGCCACGAAACCGAAAAACTGTTTTTT
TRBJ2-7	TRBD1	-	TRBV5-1	CASSLGDRASYEQYF	TGCGCCAGCAGCTTGGGAGACAGGGCATCCTACGAGCAGTACTTC
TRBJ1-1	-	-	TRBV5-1	CASSLDLGWGTEAFF	TGCGCCAGCAGCTTGGACTTGGGGTGGGGCACTGAAGCTTTCTTT
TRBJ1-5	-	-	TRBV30	CAWNIGANQPQHF	TGTGCCTGGAATATAGGAGCCAATCAGCCCCAGCATTTT
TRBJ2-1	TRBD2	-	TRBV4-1	CASSQGHLAASYNEQFF	TGCGCCAGCAGCCAAGGCCACCTAGCGGCATCCTACAATGAGCAGTTCTTC
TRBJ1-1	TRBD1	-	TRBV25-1	CASSDSRGGQGRTEAFF	TGTGCCAGCAGTGATTCACGGGGCGGACAGGGGAGGACTGAAGCTTTCTTT
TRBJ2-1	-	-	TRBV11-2	CASSFGGPRGEQFF	TGTGCCAGCAGCTTTGGCGGGCCGAGAGGTGAGCAGTTCTTC
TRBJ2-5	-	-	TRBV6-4	CASSDSPRQETQYF	TGTGCCAGCAGTGACTCGCCCAGGCAAGAGACCCAGTACTTC
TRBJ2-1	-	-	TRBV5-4	CASSLVGFEQFF	TGTGCCAGCAGCTTGGTCGGATTTGAGCAGTTCTTC
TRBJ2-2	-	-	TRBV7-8	CASSPLRGDTGELFF	TGTGCCAGCAGCCCCCTAAGGGGGGACACCGGGGAGCTGTTTTTT
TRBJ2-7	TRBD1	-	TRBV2	CASLQGPHHPSYEQYF	TGTGCCAGTTTACAGGGGCCGCATCATCCCTCCTACGAGCAGTACTTC
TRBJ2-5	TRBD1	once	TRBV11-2	CASSLDEQGAGETQYF	TGTGCCAGCAGCTTAGATGAGCAGGGGGCAGGAGAGACCCAGTACTTC
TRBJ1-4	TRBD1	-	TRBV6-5	CASTRTGVDEKLFF	TGTGCCAGCACCCGGACAGGGGTCGATGAAAAACTGTTTTTT
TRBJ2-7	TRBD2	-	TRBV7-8	CASSLREGHYEQYF	TGTGCCAGCAGCTTACGGGAGGGCCACTACGAGCAGTACTTC
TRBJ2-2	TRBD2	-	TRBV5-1	CASSLGLAGVTGELFF	TGCGCCAGCAGCTTAGGACTAGCGGGAGTCACCGGGGAGCTGTTTTTT
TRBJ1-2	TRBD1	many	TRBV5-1	CASSLEAGGSGGYTF	TGCGCCAGCAGCTTGGAGGCAGGGGGCTCGGGCGGCTACACCTTC
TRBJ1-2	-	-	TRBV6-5	CASSYSLAGDGYTF	TGTGCCAGCAGTTACTCGCTGGCAGGGGATGGCTACACCTTC
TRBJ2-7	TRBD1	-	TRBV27	CASSPSGTGVYEQYF	TGTGCCAGCAGTCCTTCCGGGACAGGGGTGTACGAGCAGTACTTC
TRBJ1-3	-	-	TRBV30	CAWSVPRQAGNTIYF	TGTGCCTGGAGTGTACCCAGACAGGCTGGAAACACCATATATTTT
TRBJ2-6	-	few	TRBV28	CASSSGGTLASGANVLTF	TGTGCCAGCAGTTCGGGGGGCACCCTAGCCTCTGGGGCCAACGTCCTGACTTTC